This T cell receptor beta chain comes out of a study of CD8+ T cells in alopecia areata. The study, taken as a whole, reports: Mice showed TCR sharing more clearly than patients did, possibly owing to HLA.

Points on this clone: What it binds is not known.

Reverse transcription of extracted RNA yielded cDNA, which provided the sequencing template. Repertoires were generated with immunoSEQ multiplex PCR, while TCRdb's copy carries only in-frame clones and drops some. The sample carries 110,000 to 150,000 clones, 51% recorded once. Germline V gene sequence: CDR1 SQVTM, CDR2 ANQGSEA. The ends were cut back, 5 bases at V and 0 bases at J, with 23 bases in the middle. This CDR3 is built from 18 residues. The rearrangement links TRBV29-1 to TRBJ2-1; possible D gene TRBD2, 7 bases. The sequences come from CD4+ T cells sorted from blood, collected at week 0. The TCR sequence derives from a human donor with alopecia areata. This chain's CDR3 is CSVLGKGGGRSSYNEQFF. The CDR3 DNA sequence: TGCAGCGTTTTGGGGAAAGGGGGAGGGAGAAGCTCCTACAATGAGCAGTTCTTC.